A single sample is the source of the 16 T cell receptor beta chains below, sequenced in a study of T-cell memory formation after mild COVID-19. TCRdb passed the 5' RACE reads through MiXCR, listing each CDR3 protein once. In the table there are approximately 300,000 distinct CDR3 sequences, approximately 15% of which are singletons. Sequencing input: PBMCs or a T cell subset sorted from them (not recorded which). Receptors originate from a man younger than 30 who had mild COVID-19 (a few samples of this study predate the infection). Cell type and time point are not known.

There are many counts of this clonotype. The genes are TRBV5-1 and TRBJ2-5; 9 nucleotides line up with TRBD2. Germline CDR1 reads SGHRS; CDR2 reads YFSETQ. The CDR3 contains 16 residues. V trimming: 3 bases; J trimming: 1 base; junction bases outside the gene matches: 7. The CDR3 loop is CASSSLGAGGQETQYF. DNA of the CDR3: TGCGCCAGCAGCTCTTTAGGAGCGGGGGGCCAAGAGACCCAGTACTTC.

The rearrangement joins TRBV20-1 to TRBJ1-1; D perhaps matches TRBD1 (5 bases). This CDR3 is built from 12 residues. Trimming left V 6 bases short and J 2 bases short, with 10 bases between. Germline V gene data show CDR1 as DFQATT and CDR2 as SNEGSKA (reference sequence). CDR3 sequence reads: CSALTDNTEAFF. CDR3 DNA: TGCAGTGCCTTGACAGATAACACTGAAGCTTTCTTT.

This chain uses TRBV6-5 with TRBJ2-1, with 8 positions matching TRBD2. Germline V gene sequence: CDR1 MNHEY, CDR2 SVGAGI. The CDR3 is made up of 15 amino acids. V dropped 7 bases and J dropped 2; count of bases not matched to a gene: 7. For the CDR3, the DNA is TGTGCCAGCACGCTGCGGGGGGCACCCTACAATGAGCAGTTCTTC. It specifies CASTLRGAPYNEQFF.

There are a few counts of this clonotype. Here the CDR3 DNA reads TGTGCCAGCGAGGGGGACCCATCATCCGAGCAGTTCTTC. Translation: CASEGDPSSEQFF. The chain uses TRBV2 and TRBJ2-1, with D maybe TRBD1 (6 bases). Germline V gives CDR1 SNHLY, CDR2 FYNNEI. This CDR3 has 13 amino acids. V dropped 8 bases and J dropped 10 bases, with 18 bases sitting between them. The variable domain in full, with the rest retrieved from reference TRBV2 and TRBJ2-1, is EPEVTQTPSHQVTQMGQEVILRCVPISNHLYFYWYRQILGQKVEFLVSFYNNEISEKSEIFDDQFSVERPDGSNFTLKIRSTKLEDSAMYFCASEGDPSSEQFFGPGTRLTVL.

J is TRBJ1-1 and V is TRBV5-5; 7 positions agree with TRBD1. The V gene's germline CDR1 is SGHKS and CDR2 YYEKEE (reference sequence). Losses at the gene ends were 4 bases for V and 6 bases for J; bases not matched to a gene: 6. This CDR3 spans 13 amino acids. CDR3 DNA: TGTGCCAGCAGCGGAGGAGACAGGGCTGAAGCTTTCTTT. Encoded protein: CASSGGDRAEAFF.

This clonotype has a count of ten or more. The chain has TRBV20-1 and TRBJ2-7; 7 bases line up with TRBD2. CDR3 length: 12 residues. Germline assignment: CDR1 DFQATT and CDR2 SNEGSKA (reference sequence). V lost 1 base, J lost 3 bases, and 0 bases stayed unmatched. DNA of the CDR3: TGCAGTGCTAGAGCGGGGGGCTACGAGCAGTACTTC. Translated, it gives CSARAGGYEQYF.

This clonotype was counted a few times. The chain recombines TRBV27 with TRBJ1-5; no clear D gene. CDR1 and CDR2 from the germline V gene are MNHEY and SMNVEV (reference sequence). This CDR3 is built from 14 residues. V was clipped by 3 bases and J by 3 bases, with 9 bases between them. The CDR3, as DNA: TGTGCCAGCAGTTTCCGACAAAACAATCAGCCCCAGCATTTT. Protein product: CASSFRQNNQPQHF.

The CDR3 loop is CASSQVGKMGEAFF. CDR3 sequence (DNA): TGCGCCAGCAGCCAAGTTGGTAAGATGGGTGAAGCTTTCTTT. The J gene is TRBJ1-1, the V gene TRBV4-1; D unresolved. The germline gives CDR1 MGHRA, CDR2 YSYEKL. Between the trimmed V and J ends, which lost 1 base and 7 bases, there was a span of 13 bases. The CDR3 sequence is 14 residues long.

The chain recombines TRBV7-2 with TRBJ2-1; D gene unclear. The CDR3 length is 14 residues. V was cut by 0 bases and J by 6 bases, with 9 bases left in between. In germline, CDR1 is SGHTA, CDR2 FQGNSA. Here the CDR3 DNA reads TGTGCCAGCAGCTTAGCGGCAGTGACCAATGAGCAGTTCTTC. This gives the protein CASSLAAVTNEQFF.

The chain couples TRBV28 to TRBJ1-1; no clear D. The CDR3 contains 15 residues. The V end lost 0 bases, the J end lost 3 bases, and 11 bases lay between the germline ends. Germline V gives CDR1 MDHEN, CDR2 SYDVKM. Here the CDR3 reads CASSLWPRGDTEAFF. CDR3 sequence (DNA): TGTGCCAGCAGTTTATGGCCCAGAGGCGACACTGAAGCTTTCTTT.

The gene calls are TRBV6-5 and TRBJ2-3; D is undetermined. CDR1 is MNHEY, CDR2 SVGAGI, per germline. This CDR3 spans 14 amino acids. Trimming cost V 0 bases and J 6 bases, with 10 bases left between them. As DNA, the CDR3 is TGTGCCAGCAGTTACTCGGCCCGGTGGGATACGCAGTATTTT. It yields the protein CASSYSARWDTQYF.

The chain recombines TRBV5-1 with TRBJ2-2; D is possibly TRBD2 (5 bases). CDR1 and CDR2 (germline): SGHRS, YFSETQ. Trimming pared 0 bases from V and 0 bases from J, leaving 9 bases between. This CDR3 has 16 amino acids. The CDR3 spells CASSLGYGANTGELFF. For the CDR3, the DNA is TGCGCCAGCAGCTTGGGATACGGGGCGAACACCGGGGAGCTGTTTTTT.

This clonotype has a handful of counts. The rearrangement joins TRBV5-1 to TRBJ2-3, with TRBD2 as a possible D gene (6 bases). The germline gives CDR1 SGHRS, CDR2 YFSETQ. The V and J ends lost 4 bases and 5 bases respectively, with 14 bases between them. This CDR3 comprises 14 residues. CDR3 sequence reads: CASSPGGVEDTQYF. For the CDR3, the DNA is TGCGCCAGCAGCCCGGGCGGGGTTGAAGATACGCAGTATTTT.

CDR3: CSARDPFGGGANTGELFF. The CDR3 DNA sequence: TGCAGTGCTAGAGATCCGTTTGGAGGGGGCGCGAACACCGGGGAGCTGTTTTTT. The V call is TRBV20-1, the J call TRBJ2-2; D is possibly TRBD1 (7 bases). V gave up 0 bases and J gave up 0 bases, with 17 bases separating them. The CDR3 sequence is 18 residues long. Germline V CDR1 and CDR2: DFQATT, SNEGSKA (reference sequence).

The sample holds a few counts of this clonotype. The CDR3 loop reads CASSSTTPTGGTEAFF. The CDR3, as DNA: TGTGCCAGCAGCTCCACGACCCCGACAGGGGGGACTGAAGCTTTCTTT. The chain combines TRBV5-4 with TRBJ1-1, with 9 positions matching TRBD1. Germline V lookup: CDR1 SGHNT, CDR2 YYREEE (reference sequence). The CDR3 consists of 16 residues. Trimming at V came to 3 bases and at J to 5 bases, leaving 11 bases not matched to a gene.

With respect to this clonotype: A read error may account for a junction end that differs from germline. The rearrangement uses TRBV4-3 and TRBJ2-4, with 12 bases fitting TRBD2. Germline values: CDR1 LGHNA, CDR2 YSLEER. The CDR3 sequence is 15 residues long. The CDR3 DNA follows: TGCGCCAGCAGCGAAGACGGACTAGCGGGGAACATTCAGTACTTC. Amino acids: CASSEDGLAGNIQYF.